These 12 T cell receptor beta chains came from one sample sequenced in a study of early T cells in non-severe SARS-CoV-2 infection. From the 5' RACE reads, TCRdb called clonotypes with MiXCR, one entry per CDR3 protein. Of 54,000 or so distinct CDR3 sequences detected, 10% to 15% appear once; the ten largest clones hold around 4.9%. Sequenced: whole blood. These receptors all come from an adult who was a healthcare worker with PCR-confirmed SARS-CoV-2 infection or an uninfected control (not recorded which).

The rearrangement joins TRBV4-2 to TRBJ1-6, with 9 bases matching TRBD1. V gave up 3 bases and J gave up 8 bases; unmatched junction bases: 5. The V gene's germline CDR1 is LGHNA and CDR2 YNFKEQ. The CDR3 covers 15 residues. CDR3: CASSHPDRGDSPLHF. For the CDR3, the DNA is TGTGCCAGCAGCCACCCGGACAGGGGAGATTCACCCCTCCACTTT.

This clonotype appeared many times. The chain combines TRBV12-3 or TRBV12-4 with TRBJ2-7; D not resolved. This CDR3 has 9 residues. Trimming took 10 bases from V and 6 from J, leaving 7 bases between them. CDR3 loop: CATGFEQYF. The CDR3 DNA reads TGTGCCACCGGCTTCGAGCAGTACTTC.

This clonotype was seen a handful of times. V gene TRBV29-1 combines with J gene TRBJ2-7, with D unresolved. CDR3 length: 10 residues. CDR1 is SQVTM and CDR2 is ANQGSEA in the germline V gene. Trimming shortened V by 6 bases and J by 4 bases, and 7 bases separated the two germline ends. The CDR3 region is CSVIAYEQYF. CDR3 DNA: TGCAGCGTAATCGCTTACGAGCAGTACTTC.

Only a few counts were recorded for this clonotype. V usage is TRBV2 and J usage is TRBJ1-5, with 7 bases identical to TRBD1. Germline V lookup: CDR1 SNHLY, CDR2 FYNNEI. The CDR3 has 13 amino acids. The V and J ends lost 9 bases and 5 bases, in that order; junction bases with no gene match: 7. CDR3 sequence: CARATGTDQPQHF. CDR3 nucleotides: TGTGCCAGGGCGACAGGGACAGATCAGCCCCAGCATTTT.

This clonotype was picked up many times. The V gene is TRBV20-1, the J gene TRBJ2-1; 13 positions match TRBD2. This CDR3 is 15 amino acids long. Germline lookup yields CDR1 DFQATT and CDR2 SNEGSKA (reference sequence). J gave up 4 bases and V 2 bases, and 2 bases lay outside the gene matches. The CDR3, as DNA: TGCAGTGCTAGACCGGGACTAGCGGGGTACAATGAGCAGTTCTTC. Translated: CSARPGLAGYNEQFF.

The sample holds many counts of this clonotype. The CDR3 region has the DNA TGTGCCAGCAGTTTTCGGGACAGGGCAGTCCAGCCCCAGCATTTT. As protein: CASSFRDRAVQPQHF. V usage is TRBV28 and J usage is TRBJ1-5, with 9 bases aligning to TRBD1. The J segment lost 7 bases and the V segment lost 3 bases, leaving 7 bases of the junction unmatched. Germline loops: CDR1 MDHEN, CDR2 SYDVKM. The CDR3 sequence is 15 residues long.

The sample holds a few counts of this clonotype. V gene TRBV7-6 combines with J gene TRBJ1-6; a weak D match, TRBD1 (5 bases). CDR1 SGHVS and CDR2 FNYEAQ come from the germline V gene. This CDR3 comprises 15 residues. V lost 1 base, J lost 8 bases, and 12 bases lay in between. CDR3 in DNA: TGTGCCAGCAGCTTAGGACAGCTAATCGATTCACCCCTCCACTTT. This encodes CASSLGQLIDSPLHF. The full variable domain, in which reference TRBV7-6 and TRBJ1-6 provide the parts outside the CDR3, is GAGVSQSPRYKVTKRGQDVALRCDPISGHVSLYWYRQALGQGPEFLTYFNYEAQQDKSGLPNDRFSAERPEGSISTLTIQRTEQRDSAMYRCASSLGQLIDSPLHFGNGTRLTVT.

This clonotype was counted a few times. The junction and the germline gene differ at one end; a read error may be behind it. The CDR3 bases are TGTGCCAGCGGACAGGGGTTGAACACTGAAGTTTTCTTT. Translated, it gives CASGQGLNTEVFF. The gene calls are TRBV2 and TRBJ1-1; 9 nucleotides align to TRBD1. The CDR3 has 13 residues. The germline gives CDR1 SNHLY, CDR2 FYNNEI.

This clonotype was detected ten times or more. This chain uses TRBV11-2 with TRBJ2-5; D gene unclear. CDR1 is SGHAT, CDR2 FQNNGV, per germline. The CDR3 has 15 amino acids. Trimming removed 4 bases at V and 2 bases at J, with 14 bases between. CDR3 sequence: CASSSTRVSQETQYF. The DNA for the CDR3 is TGTGCCAGCAGCTCGACCCGCGTTTCACAAGAGACCCAGTACTTC.

Only a few counts were recorded for this clonotype. This chain uses TRBV11-2 with TRBJ2-7, with 7 nucleotides matching TRBD2. This CDR3 comprises 15 residues. Germline loops: CDR1 SGHAT, CDR2 FQNNGV. Germline trimming cut 1 base from V and 4 bases from J; bases unmatched to any gene: 7. The CDR3 region is CASSLVREKRYEQYF. In nucleotides, the CDR3 is TGTGCCAGCAGCTTAGTGCGGGAGAAGCGATACGAGCAGTACTTC.

There are a few counts of this clonotype. The V call is TRBV2, the J call TRBJ2-7; D may be TRBD1 (6 bases). Germline V gene lookup returns CDR1 SNHLY and CDR2 FYNNEI. CDR3 length: 17 residues. The V end lost 1 base, the J end lost 6 bases, and 22 bases lay between the germline ends. In DNA form, the CDR3 reads TGTGCCAGCAGTGAAGGGGCAGGGGCCCACTTGAGTATCGAGCAGTACTTC. Encoded protein: CASSEGAGAHLSIEQYF.

The chain uses TRBV20-1 and TRBJ2-3; D is possibly TRBD1 or TRBD2 (5 bases each). Germline CDR1 reads DFQATT; CDR2 reads SNEGSKA (reference sequence). The CDR3 spans 15 residues. Between the trimmed V and J ends, which lost 3 bases and 3 bases, there was a span of 16 bases. The CDR3 coding sequence is TGCAGTGCTAGCTCCGGGACGAGACCGACAGATACGCAGTATTTT. Residues: CSASSGTRPTDTQYF.